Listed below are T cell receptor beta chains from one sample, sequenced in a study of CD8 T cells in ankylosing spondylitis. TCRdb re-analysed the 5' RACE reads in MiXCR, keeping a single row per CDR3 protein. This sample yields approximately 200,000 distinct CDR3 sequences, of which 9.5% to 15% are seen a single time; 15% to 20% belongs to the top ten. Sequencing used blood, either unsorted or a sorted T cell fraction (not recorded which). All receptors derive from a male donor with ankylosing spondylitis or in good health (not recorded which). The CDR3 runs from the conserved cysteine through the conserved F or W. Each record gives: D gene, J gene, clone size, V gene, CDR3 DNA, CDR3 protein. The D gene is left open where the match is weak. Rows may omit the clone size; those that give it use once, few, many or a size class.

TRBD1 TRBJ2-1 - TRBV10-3 TGTGCCATCATGCAGACAGGGGCTAGCGCGGGGAGGACCAATGAGCAGTTCTTC CAIMQTGASAGRTNEQFF
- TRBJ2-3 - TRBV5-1 TGCGCCAACCTCGTCAGGGTGGGGTCAGATACGCAGTATTTT CANLVRVGSDTQYF
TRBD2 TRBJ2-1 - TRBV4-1 TGCGCCAGCAGCCAAGATTGGGCGGGAGTAAACTATGAGCAGTTCTTC CASSQDWAGVNYEQFF
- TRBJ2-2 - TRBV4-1 TGCGCCAGCAGCCTCCAGGGATCCGGGGAGCTGTTTTTT CASSLQGSGELFF
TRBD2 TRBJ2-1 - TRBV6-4 TGTGCCAGCAGTGATGGGACTAGCGTTGGCAATGAGCAGTTCTTC CASSDGTSVGNEQFF
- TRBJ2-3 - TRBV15 TGTGCCACCAGCAGAGTAGTGGGTGGCACAGATACGCAGTATTTT CATSRVVGGTDTQYF
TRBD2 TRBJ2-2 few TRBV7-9 TGTGCCAGCAGCGGACTAGCGGGAGGGGGGATTGCCGGGGAGCTGTTTTTT CASSGLAGGGIAGELFF
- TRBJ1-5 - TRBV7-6 TGTGCCAGCAGCTTAGCGCTGAGGGGGGGGGACAATCAGCCCCAGCATTTT CASSLALRGGDNQPQHF
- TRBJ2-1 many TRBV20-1 TGCAGTGCTAGAGGCGAGGGACTTCCTGACAATGAGCAGTTCTTC CSARGEGLPDNEQFF
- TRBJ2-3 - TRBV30 TGTGCCTGGAGTACAAGCGCTTCCACAGATACGCAGTATTTT CAWSTSASTDTQYF
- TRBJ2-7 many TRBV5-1 TGCGCCAGCAGCCAAACGGGAATCCCGGGGGACGAGCAGTACTTC CASSQTGIPGDEQYF
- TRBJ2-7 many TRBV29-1 TGCAGCGTTGCCAGCAATGGCTACGAGCAGTACTTC CSVASNGYEQYF
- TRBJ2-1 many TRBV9 TGTGCCAGCAGTGGGTCCAATGAGCAGTTCTTC CASSGSNEQFF
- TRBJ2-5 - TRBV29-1 TGCAGCGGGAGGGGGTTGGGGGAAGAGACCCAGTACTTC CSGRGLGEETQYF
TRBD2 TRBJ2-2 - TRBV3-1 TGTGCCAGCAGCCCCCCGGGACTAGACACCGGGGAGCTGTTTTTT CASSPPGLDTGELFF
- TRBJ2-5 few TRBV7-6 TGTGCCAGCAGCCCCCTTGGGGGGGCTGAGACCCAGTACTTC CASSPLGGAETQYF
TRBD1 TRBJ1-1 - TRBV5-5 TGTGCCAGCAGCTTGGCCAAAGGGGGCGATGTGAACACTGAAGCTTTCTTT CASSLAKGGDVNTEAFF
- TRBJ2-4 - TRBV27 TGTGCCAGCAGTTTAGTGGGGGGCAAAAACATTCAGTACTTC CASSLVGGKNIQYF
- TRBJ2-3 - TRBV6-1 TGTGCCGTCGATCTACGGGGCACAGATACGCAGTATTTT CAVDLRGTDTQYF
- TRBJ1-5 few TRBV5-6 TGTGCCAGCAGCTTTGCCTTACAGGGCAATCAGCCCCAGCATTTT CASSFALQGNQPQHF
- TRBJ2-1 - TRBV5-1 TGCGCCAGCAGCTTGGACAGGGTCGATGAGCAGTTCTTC CASSLDRVDEQFF
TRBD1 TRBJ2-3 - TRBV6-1 TGTGCCAGCAGTGAAGCAACAGGGGCCACTTTCACAGATACGCAGTATTTT CASSEATGATFTDTQYF
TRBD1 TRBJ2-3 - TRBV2 TGTGCCAGCCAGGGGCGCCGGGACAGGGCTAGCACAGATACGCAGTATTTT CASQGRRDRASTDTQYF
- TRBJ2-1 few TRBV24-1 TGTGCCACCAGTGATGTGAGCAATGAGCAGTTCTTC CATSDVSNEQFF
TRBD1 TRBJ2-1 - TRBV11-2 TGTGCCAGCAGCTTTCCGGGGGGGACAGGGGGCAATGAGCAGTTCTTC CASSFPGGTGGNEQFF
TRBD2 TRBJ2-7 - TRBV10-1 TGCGCCAGCAGTGAGTGTGAGGGACTAGCGGGTCCCCTTTCCTACGAGCAGTACTTC CASSECEGLAGPLSYEQYF
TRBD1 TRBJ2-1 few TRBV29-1 TGCAGCGTTCCGACAGGGGGCCTTTACAATGAGCAGTTCTTC CSVPTGGLYNEQFF
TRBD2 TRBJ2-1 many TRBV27 TGTGCCAGCAGTCTCGGGACTAGCGGGAGGGGGTACAATGAGCAGTTCTTC CASSLGTSGRGYNEQFF
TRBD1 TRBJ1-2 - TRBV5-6 TGTGCCAGCAGCCTAGGACAGGTCGGTCGTGGCTACACCTTC CASSLGQVGRGYTF
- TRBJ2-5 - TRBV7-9 TGTGCCAGCAGCTTAAGGAACCAAGAGACCCAGTACTTC CASSLRNQETQYF
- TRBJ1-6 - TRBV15 TGTGCCACCAGCAGAGATCGACAAGGGGGTTCACCCCTCCACTTT CATSRDRQGGSPLHF
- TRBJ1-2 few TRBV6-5 TGTGCCAGCAGCGAGCCGGAAGGCTACACCTTC CASSEPEGYTF
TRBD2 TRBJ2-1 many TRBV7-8 TGTGCCAGCAGCCTTTTACGGCTAGCGGGGCCCCCTCCGTTCTACAATGAGCAGTTCTTC CASSLLRLAGPPPFYNEQFF
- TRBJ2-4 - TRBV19 TGTGCCAGTAGCGGGACCCTGGGTGGAGACATTCAGTACTTC CASSGTLGGDIQYF
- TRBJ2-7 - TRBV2 TGTGCCAGCAGTGAGGGCGACCGCTACGAGCAGTACTTC CASSEGDRYEQYF
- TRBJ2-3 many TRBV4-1 TGCGCCAGCAGTGAGGACTATTCTAGCACAGATACGCAGTATTTT CASSEDYSSTDTQYF
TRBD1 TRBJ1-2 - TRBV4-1 TGCGCCAGCAGCCAGTCGACAGGGGAAGGGCACCTCTATGGCTACACCTTC CASSQSTGEGHLYGYTF